A selection of T cell receptor beta chains follows, all from one sample in a study of blood T cells in healthy people across ages. TCRdb analysed the 5' RACE reads with MiXCR anew, one entry per CDR3 protein. The data hold 1.5 million to 2 million distinct CDR3 sequences, with under 30% observed a single time. Sequencing was performed on blood. These receptors were taken from a woman in her twenties or thirties in good health. Both conserved end residues are part of each CDR3. The D gene is left open where the match is weak. Rows may omit the clone size; those that give it use once, few, many or a size class.

TGCGCCAGCAGTTTAACGACGGAACTGAGGGTTGGCTACACCTTC CASSLTTELRVGYTF TRBV28 . TRBJ1-2 .
TGTGCCAGCAGCTTTGGTACTAGCATAAAGGAGACCCAGTACTTC CASSFGTSIKETQYF TRBV7-9 few TRBJ2-5 .
TGTGCCTGGAGGCCCGGTTTAGCCAAAAACATTCAGTACTTC CAWRPGLAKNIQYF TRBV30 few TRBJ2-4 .
TGTGCCAGCAGTTTAAATGGGGCCAACGTCCTGACTTTC CASSLNGANVLTF TRBV27 many TRBJ2-6 .
TGTGCCAGCAGCTATGGGGGCGGGACGAACACTGAAGCTTTCTTT CASSYGGGTNTEAFF TRBV9 . TRBJ1-1 .
TGCAGTGCTAGTGTTTGGTCACGCGACGGGGGAGAGACCCAGTACTTC CSASVWSRDGGETQYF TRBV20-1 many TRBJ2-5 .
TGTGCCAGCAGCTCCTGGCCGAACACCGGGGAGCTGTTTTTT CASSSWPNTGELFF TRBV7-3 . TRBJ2-2 .
TGTGCCAGCTCAGCTTCCGAGGGCAATGGCTACACCTTC CASSASEGNGYTF TRBV18 few TRBJ1-2 .
TGTGCCAGCACCAAAGGCGGGGGATTAAACGAAAAACTGTTTTTT CASTKGGGLNEKLFF TRBV28 few TRBJ1-4 .
TGTGCCAGCAGTTCCCAGGGAGTATCCTACAATGAGCAGTTCTTC CASSSQGVSYNEQFF TRBV28 few TRBJ2-1 .
TGTGCCAGCAGTGAGAGGACAGGATGCGAGCAGTACTTC CASSERTGCEQYF TRBV6-1 few TRBJ2-7 TRBD1
TGCAGTGGGACTAACAGGGGTGGCTACACCTTC CSGTNRGGYTF TRBV20-1 . TRBJ1-2 TRBD1
TGCAGTGCCTTACAGGGGCCCGAGCAGTACTTC CSALQGPEQYF TRBV20-1 few TRBJ2-7 TRBD1
TGTGCCAGCAGTTCACCGGGGACTAGCGGTCGACGTCTCTCCTACAATGAGCAGTTCTTC CASSSPGTSGRRLSYNEQFF TRBV6-5 few TRBJ2-1 TRBD2
TGTGCCAGCAGCCCCCGGACTAGCGGAAAATCCTACAATGAGCAGTTCTTC CASSPRTSGKSYNEQFF TRBV7-2 . TRBJ2-1 TRBD2
TGCAGTGCTAACCCCACGGGACTAGCGGGGGGGCTCACGGAGACCCAGTACTTC CSANPTGLAGGLTETQYF TRBV20-1 . TRBJ2-5 TRBD2
TGTGCCGGCAGCTCCAACAGGGACTACGAGCAGTACTTC CAGSSNRDYEQYF TRBV7-9 . TRBJ2-7 .
TGTGCCAGAAGCCAGGGGCCTGTACGTGGGGCCAACGTCCTGACTTTC CARSQGPVRGANVLTF TRBV5-3 . TRBJ2-6 .
TGTGCCACCTCGGGAGGAGGGTTACGGACCCAGTACTTC CATSGGGLRTQYF TRBV24-1 many TRBJ2-5 TRBD2
TGTGCCAGCAGTTTCGGCAGGAGGGGGGATGGCTACACCTTC CASSFGRRGDGYTF TRBV12-3/TRBV12-4 few TRBJ1-2 .
TGCAGTGCTTCCATCCCGGGACTACTAAACAATGAGCAGTTCTTC CSASIPGLLNNEQFF TRBV20-1 few TRBJ2-1 TRBD2
TGTGCCAGCAGCCAGGGACAGGGAGTAAGGAATGAGCAGTTCTTC CASSQGQGVRNEQFF TRBV11-2 few TRBJ2-1 TRBD1
TGCGCCAGCAGTGATTCGCGGCTAGCGGAGATCACAGATACGCAGTATTTT CASSDSRLAEITDTQYF TRBV10-2 many TRBJ2-3 TRBD2
TGTGCCAGCAGCCAAGATTGGAGTAAGAATCAGCCCCAGCATTTT CASSQDWSKNQPQHF TRBV3-1 few TRBJ1-5 .
TGCAGTGCTGTGCTTAGCGGGAGGGTGAACTACGAGCAGTACTTC CSAVLSGRVNYEQYF TRBV20-1 few TRBJ2-7 TRBD2
TGTGCCATCTCCGGGGGGCCAGGTGAGCAGTTCTTC CAISGGPGEQFF TRBV10-3 few TRBJ2-1 .
TGTGCCAGCAGTTTCCCCGACAGGATAACCCAAGAGACCCAGTACTTC CASSFPDRITQETQYF TRBV27 . TRBJ2-5 .
TGTGCCAGCAGAAGCGCACGCGGGGGAAGCCTGAACACTGAAGCTTTCTTT CASRSARGGSLNTEAFF TRBV6-2/TRBV6-3 . TRBJ1-1 .
TGTGCCAGCGGTTTTGGGACAGTTACCTACGAGCAGTACTTC CASGFGTVTYEQYF TRBV12-3/TRBV12-4 few TRBJ2-7 TRBD1
TGTGCCAGCAGCTCGCTCGGCGGTGCCTACAATGAGCAGTTCTTC CASSSLGGAYNEQFF TRBV7-3 many TRBJ2-1 .
TGTGCCAGCAGGTTAACTAGCGGGAGGTTTTACAATGAGCAGTTCTTC CASRLTSGRFYNEQFF TRBV12-3/TRBV12-4 few TRBJ2-1 TRBD2
TGTGCCAGCAGCGGCGGGACAGGGGCAGGGAATGAGCAGTTCTTC CASSGGTGAGNEQFF TRBV5-6 . TRBJ2-1 TRBD1
TGCGCCAGCAGCCAAGTGGGTACAGGGAAAAACATTCAGTACTTC CASSQVGTGKNIQYF TRBV4-1 . TRBJ2-4 .
TGCGCCAGCAGCCCATCCGGGACAGACAACACCGGGGAGCTGTTTTTT CASSPSGTDNTGELFF TRBV5-1 . TRBJ2-2 TRBD1
TGTGCCAGCAGCCCCAGAGGGACATGGGACCACGAGCAGTACTTC CASSPRGTWDHEQYF TRBV9 few TRBJ2-7 .
TGCGCCAGCAGCTGGGGGGGGACAGGGCTCGACGAGCAGTACTTC CASSWGGTGLDEQYF TRBV5-1 few TRBJ2-7 TRBD1
TGCTGCGTTGGAGGGGACAGGGGCAATGAGCAGTTCTTC CCVGGDRGNEQFF TRBV29-1 once TRBJ2-1 TRBD1
TGTGCCAGCAGACCTAGGACAATTAGAACAGATACGCAGTATTTT CASRPRTIRTDTQYF TRBV12-3/TRBV12-4 . TRBJ2-3 .
TGTGCCAGCAGCCGCGGGACAATCGTGGGAGAGACCCAGTACTTC CASSRGTIVGETQYF TRBV12-3/TRBV12-4 . TRBJ2-5 .
TGTGCTAGCAGCTTCTCTCTAGCGGGAACCGGGGAGCTGTTTTTT CASSFSLAGTGELFF TRBV5-4 . TRBJ2-2 TRBD2
TGTGCCAGCAGCTTACCGGCAGGGACTAACTATGGCTACACCTTC CASSLPAGTNYGYTF TRBV7-9 . TRBJ1-2 .